Following are 18 T cell receptor beta chains from one sample sequenced in a study of blood T cell repertoires in COVID-19. Profiling relied on immunoSEQ multiplex PCR, and the TCRdb table lists in-frame clones only, not all of them. The data contain around 92,000 clones, nearly 85% of them singletons. Material: peripheral blood. The receptors here all came from an elderly woman with acute or convalescent COVID-19.

The chain employs TRBV9 and TRBJ1-2, with D uncertain. The germline CDR1 and CDR2 sequences are SGDLS and YYNGEE. This CDR3 is built from 15 residues. The V gene lost 3 bases and the J gene lost 4 bases, with 16 bases spanning the gap. CDR3 protein: CASSARHSSAYGYTF. CDR3 DNA: TGTGCCAGCAGCGCCCGACACTCCTCTGCCTATGGCTACACCTTC.

J is TRBJ2-1 and V is TRBV7-2; 8 nucleotides align to TRBD2. The CDR3 contains 15 residues. V was clipped by 2 bases and J by 6 bases; unmatched bases: 6. Germline loops: CDR1 SGHTA, CDR2 FQGNSA. The CDR3 DNA reads TGTGCCAGCAGCTTATGGGTAGCGGGGCTCAATGAGCAGTTCTTC. Amino acid sequence: CASSLWVAGLNEQFF.

In its sample, this clone was seen once. The V gene is TRBV27, the J gene TRBJ1-5; D gene ambiguous. The CDR3 totals 12 residues. V was shortened by 3 bases and J by 6 bases, with 6 bases between the two germline ends. Germline lookup yields CDR1 MNHEY and CDR2 SMNVEV (reference sequence). CDR3 residues: CASSFRGQPQHF. CDR3 nucleotides: TGTGCCAGCAGTTTCCGCGGTCAGCCCCAGCATTTT.

This chain joins TRBV19 and TRBJ2-2; no clear D gene. Trimming removed 5 bases at V and 7 bases at J, with 8 bases between. This CDR3 spans 12 amino acids. Germline CDR1 LNHDA, CDR2 SQIVND (reference sequence). The CDR3 DNA reads TGTGCCAGTAGTGCCAGTTACGGGGAGCTGTTTTTT. Translated, it gives CASSASYGELFF.

V is TRBV14 and J is TRBJ1-1; 8 bases are shared with TRBD1. CDR1 is SGHDN and CDR2 is FVKESK in the germline V gene. The V segment lost 7 bases and the J segment 5 bases; nucleotides outside the gene matches: 9. The CDR3 runs to 14 residues. CDR3 region: CASTRTGRSTEAFF. The CDR3 DNA reads TGTGCCAGCACAAGGACAGGGAGGTCGACTGAAGCTTTCTTT.

The table lists this clone with a few counts. The V and J genes are TRBV5-4 and TRBJ1-6; no firm D call. CDR1 is SGHNT and CDR2 is YYREEE in the germline V gene (reference sequence). The CDR3 sequence is 14 residues long. The V end was cut by 5 bases, the J end by 5 bases, with 11 bases between. The DNA of the CDR3 is TGTGCCAGCAGTCTTGACATCCATAATTCACCCCTCCACTTT. Its translation is CASSLDIHNSPLHF.

This clone was seen a single time. The chain joins TRBV18 to TRBJ2-5; D is possibly TRBD2 (5 bases). CDR1 is KGHSH, CDR2 LQKENI, per germline. The ends were cut back, 0 bases at V and 3 bases at J, with 11 bases in the middle. The length of the CDR3 is 15 residues. CDR3 sequence: CASSPPIERKETQYF. The CDR3 DNA follows: TGTGCCAGCTCACCACCGATCGAGCGGAAAGAGACCCAGTACTTC.

The rearrangement joins TRBV6-5 to TRBJ2-2; TRBD2 matches at 9 bases. Losses at the gene ends were 5 bases for V and 3 bases for J; bases not matched to a gene: 1. CDR1 is MNHEY and CDR2 is SVGAGI in the germline V gene. This CDR3 region has 14 residues. The CDR3 bases are TGTGCCAGCAGTCTAGCGGGGTACACCGGGGAGCTGTTTTTT. This gives the protein CASSLAGYTGELFF.

The chain recombines TRBV5-1 with TRBJ2-1; TRBD2 matches at 7 bases. Unmatched junction bases numbered 11, after V lost 3 bases and J lost 5 bases. The germline V gene has CDR1 SGHRS and CDR2 YFSETQ. The CDR3 has 16 residues. The CDR3 spells CASSSITSERNNEQFF. The CDR3 nucleotides are TGCGCCAGCAGCTCTATAACTAGCGAGCGTAACAATGAGCAGTTCTTC.

The chain combines TRBV2 with TRBJ2-2; D might be TRBD1 (6 bases). The CDR3 has 15 amino acids. Germline V gene lookup returns CDR1 SNHLY and CDR2 FYNNEI. Trimming removed 6 bases from V and 0 bases from J, with 11 bases in between. In DNA form, the CDR3 reads TGTGCCAGCAGATGGGACACGCCGAACACCGGGGAGCTGTTTTTT. It translates to CASRWDTPNTGELFF.

This clone was detected a few times. The chain is built from TRBV18 and TRBJ2-4; TRBD2 matches at 12 bases. Per the germline V gene, CDR1 is KGHSH and CDR2 is LQKENI. Losses at the gene ends were 6 bases for V and 7 bases for J; bases not matched to a gene: 10. This CDR3 comprises 16 residues. The CDR3 DNA reads TGTGCCAGCTCTCTCGACCGGACTAGCGGGAACAACATTCAGTACTTC. Its translation is CASSLDRTSGNNIQYF. The full variable domain, its missing parts supplied by reference TRBV18 and TRBJ2-4, is NAGVMQNPRHLVRRRGQEARLRCSPMKGHSHVYWYRQLPEEGLKFMVYLQKENIIDESGMPKERFSAEFPKEGPSILRIQQVVRGDSAAYFCASSLDRTSGNNIQYFGAGTRLSVL.

The V and J genes are TRBV29-1 and TRBJ1-5, with D perhaps TRBD1 (6 bases). Trimming cost V 3 bases and J 6 bases, with 12 bases left between them. Germline CDR1 is SQVTM and CDR2 is ANQGSEA. This CDR3 is built from 13 residues. CDR3 amino acids: CSVETQQGQPQHF. DNA of the CDR3: TGCAGCGTTGAGACTCAACAGGGTCAGCCCCAGCATTTT.

The chain joins TRBV18 to TRBJ2-1; 8 bases align to TRBD2. This CDR3 has 15 residues. Germline assignment: CDR1 KGHSH and CDR2 LQKENI. With V trimmed by 4 bases and J by 8 bases, 10 bases remained unmatched. CDR3 bases: TGTGCCAGCTCACGGGGCCGCGGGCGGGAGGATGAGCAGTTCTTC. This sequence encodes CASSRGRGREDEQFF.

The genes are TRBV27 and TRBJ1-5, with D possibly matching TRBD1 (5 bases). Trimming shortened V by 4 bases and J by 3 bases, and 13 bases separated the two germline ends. The CDR3 extends over 15 amino acids. Germline V gene data show CDR1 as MNHEY and CDR2 as SMNVEV (reference sequence). CDR3 nucleotide sequence: TGTGCCAGCAGTTGGAGGTGGGGGGACAATCAGCCCCAGCATTTT. It translates to CASSWRWGDNQPQHF.

This clone appeared a few times. This sequence joins TRBV11-2 and TRBJ2-5; D possibly corresponds to TRBD2 (5 bases). CDR1 is SGHAT and CDR2 is FQNNGV in the germline V gene. The V end lost 1 base, the J end lost 4 bases, and 10 bases lay between the germline ends. The CDR3 is made up of 14 amino acids. CDR3 protein: CASSLGGYRETQYF. The DNA of the CDR3 is TGTGCCAGCAGCTTAGGAGGGTATAGAGAGACCCAGTACTTC.

The V call is TRBV7-2, the J call TRBJ1-5; TRBD1 aligns across 8 bases. The germline V gene has CDR1 SGHTA and CDR2 FQGNSA. The CDR3 totals 16 residues. V was pared by 1 base and J by 3 bases, with 5 bases of the junction left unmatched. In DNA, the CDR3 is TGTGCCAGCAGCTTAGTCTCGACAGGGGTCAATCAGCCCCAGCATTTT. Its protein is CASSLVSTGVNQPQHF. The whole variable domain, filled in from reference TRBV7-2 and TRBJ1-5, reads GAGVSQSPSNKVTEKGKDVELRCDPISGHTALYWYRQSLGQGLEFLIYFQGNSAPDKSGLPSDRFSAERTGGSVSTLTIQRTQQEDSAVYLCASSLVSTGVNQPQHFGDGTRLSIL.

The rearrangement joins TRBV6-5 to TRBJ2-7; D not certain. This CDR3 contains 14 residues. V dropped 2 bases and J dropped 1 base, with 9 bases sitting between them. CDR1 MNHEY and CDR2 SVGAGI come from the germline V gene. The CDR3 loop reads CASSYSRPSYEQYF. CDR3 coding DNA: TGTGCCAGCAGTTACAGCAGGCCATCCTACGAGCAGTACTTC.

The CDR3 nucleotides read TGTGCCAGTAGTATTTTGTTGCTCGGACTAGCGAACACCGGGGAGCTGTTTTTT. As protein: CASSILLLGLANTGELFF. V gene TRBV19 combines with J gene TRBJ2-2; 7 positions agree with TRBD2. The CDR3 extends over 18 amino acids. V trimming: 3 bases; J trimming: 0 bases; junction bases outside the gene matches: 10. Germline CDR1 and CDR2: LNHDA and SQIVND (reference sequence).